The 9 T cell receptor beta chains presented below share a single source sample, sequenced in a study of shared clonotypes between healthy human individuals. Produced via immunoSEQ multiplex PCR; TCRdb's table is partial and in-frame only. The sample includes hundreds of thousands of clones, around 95% of them seen just once. Positively selected for CCR7, the CD45RO-negative cells used as naive CD8 cells excluded terminally differentiated effector memory CD45RA+ cells. Sequenced input: naive CD8+ T cells sorted from blood. The origin of the receptors is a woman in her 30s in good health.

This clone was seen only once. The rearrangement uses TRBV28 and TRBJ2-3; the match to TRBD2 covers 9 bases. V shed 8 bases, J shed 4 bases, and the junction held 7 bases outside the gene matches. Germline CDR1 MDHEN, CDR2 SYDVKM. The CDR3 spans 14 residues. CDR3 protein: CASLLAGVADTQYF. In DNA, the CDR3 is TGTGCCAGCTTATTAGCGGGGGTGGCAGATACGCAGTATTTT. Looking up the rest from reference TRBV28 and TRBJ2-3 gives the full variable domain: DVKVTQSSRYLVKRTGEKVFLECVQDMDHENMFWYRQDPGLGLRLIYFSYDVKMKEKGDIPEGYSVSREKKERFSLILESASTNQTSMYLCASLLAGVADTQYFGPGTRLTVL.

The chain carries TRBV27 and TRBJ2-7, with 13 bases lining up with TRBD2. Per the germline V gene, CDR1 is MNHEY and CDR2 is SMNVEV (reference sequence). This CDR3 is 21 amino acids long. Trimming at V came to 5 bases and at J to 0 bases, leaving 19 bases not matched to a gene. This chain's CDR3 is CASSPWGLLAGGPNHSYEQYF. Here the CDR3 DNA reads TGTGCCAGCAGTCCCTGGGGGCTACTAGCGGGAGGGCCTAACCACTCCTACGAGCAGTACTTC.

This chain links TRBV10-3 with TRBJ2-7; perhaps TRBD2 as D (6 bases). The CDR3 is made up of 13 amino acids. Deletions cut 3 bases from V and 4 bases from J, with 10 bases between. CDR1 is ENHRY, CDR2 SYGVKD, per germline. CDR3 sequence (DNA): TGTGCCATCAGTGAACTGGGGGGATACGAGCAGTACTTC. Protein: CAISELGGYEQYF.

The rearrangement joins TRBV7-9 to TRBJ2-5; D call uncertain. CDR1 and CDR2 (germline): SEHNR, FQNEAQ (reference sequence). The ends were cut back, 2 bases at V and 0 bases at J, with 19 bases in the middle. The CDR3 has 18 amino acids. The CDR3 loop reads CASSLRRTGTRYQETQYF. CDR3 DNA: TGTGCCAGCAGCTTACGCAGGACGGGTACCCGATACCAAGAGACCCAGTACTTC.

The chain couples TRBV29-1 to TRBJ2-1, with 8 positions matching TRBD1. J was trimmed by 4 bases and V by 6 bases; bases with no gene match: 8. Germline V gene sequence: CDR1 SQVTM, CDR2 ANQGSEA. CDR3 length: 14 residues. CDR3 DNA sequence: TGCAGCGTCGGCGGGACAGGCCGTTACAATGAGCAGTTCTTC. It specifies CSVGGTGRYNEQFF.

This chain links TRBV14 with TRBJ1-1, with D unclear. The CDR3 totals 13 residues. The V end lost 4 bases, the J end lost 4 bases, and 10 bases lay between the germline ends. In germline, CDR1 is SGHDN, CDR2 FVKESK. The DNA of the CDR3 is TGTGCCAGCAGCCTCAGACCTGTCACTGAAGCTTTCTTT. Encoded protein: CASSLRPVTEAFF. The variable domain in full, with the rest retrieved from reference TRBV14 and TRBJ1-1, is EAGVTQFPSHSVIEKGQTVTLRCDPISGHDNLYWYRRVMGKEIKFLLHFVKESKQDESGMPNNRFLAERTGGTYSTLKVQPAELEDSGVYFCASSLRPVTEAFFGQGTRLTVV.

The rearrangement links TRBV13 to TRBJ2-1; TRBD2 matches at 8 bases. Germline V gene sequence: CDR1 PRHDT, CDR2 FYEKMQ (reference sequence). The ends lost 5 bases at V and 4 bases at J; junction bases unmatched: 7. CDR3 length: 15 residues. The CDR3 DNA follows: TGTGCCAGCAGCCTCCGGTCTAGCGGGTACAATGAGCAGTTCTTC. Translated: CASSLRSSGYNEQFF.

V is TRBV7-2 and J is TRBJ2-5, with 8 positions matching TRBD2. CDR3 size: 16 residues. The junction had 5 bases not matched to a gene; V was cut back by 2 bases and J by 0 bases. In germline, CDR1 is SGHTA, CDR2 FQGNSA. The CDR3: CASSLFSGGYQETQYF. CDR3 in DNA: TGTGCCAGCAGCTTATTTTCGGGAGGGTACCAAGAGACCCAGTACTTC.

The chain combines TRBV13 with TRBJ2-3, with a weak D call TRBD2 (5 bases). Germline V gene lookup returns CDR1 PRHDT and CDR2 FYEKMQ (reference sequence). Between the trimmed V and J ends, which lost 5 bases and 3 bases, there was a span of 15 bases. The CDR3 is 15 residues long. In DNA, the CDR3 is TGTGCCAGCAGCCAAAGTAGCGCGAGTACAGATACGCAGTATTTT. Protein product: CASSQSSASTDTQYF.